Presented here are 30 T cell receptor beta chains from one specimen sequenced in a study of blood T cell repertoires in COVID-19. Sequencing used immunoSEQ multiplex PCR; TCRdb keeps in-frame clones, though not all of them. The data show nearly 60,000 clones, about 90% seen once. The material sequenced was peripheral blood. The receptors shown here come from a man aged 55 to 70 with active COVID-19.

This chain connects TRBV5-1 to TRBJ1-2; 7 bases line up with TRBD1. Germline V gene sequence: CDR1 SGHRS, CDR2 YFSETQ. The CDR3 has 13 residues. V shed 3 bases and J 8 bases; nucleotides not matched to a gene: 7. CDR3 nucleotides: TGCGCCAGCAGCTCCGACAGGGCCCAAGGCTACACCTTC. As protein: CASSSDRAQGYTF. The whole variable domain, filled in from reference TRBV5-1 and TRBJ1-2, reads KAGVTQTPRYLIKTRGQQVTLSCSPISGHRSVSWYQQTPGQGLQFLFEYFSETQRNKGNFPGRFSGRQFSNSRSEMNVSTLELGDSALYLCASSSDRAQGYTFGSGTRLTVV.

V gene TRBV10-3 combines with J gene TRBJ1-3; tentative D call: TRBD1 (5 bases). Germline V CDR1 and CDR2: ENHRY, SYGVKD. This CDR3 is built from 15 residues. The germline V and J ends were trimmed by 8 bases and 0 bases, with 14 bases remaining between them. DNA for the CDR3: TGTGCCATCCGCGGGGCAGGAGCCTCTGGAAACACCATATATTTT. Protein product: CAIRGAGASGNTIYF.

This CDR3 reads CASSLAGDNTGELFF. DNA of the CDR3: TGTGCCAGCTCCCTAGCGGGAGACAACACCGGGGAGCTGTTTTTT. The chain is built from TRBV13 and TRBJ2-2; 10 bases agree with TRBD2. This CDR3 is 15 amino acids long. J gave up 2 bases and V 8 bases, and 5 bases lay outside the gene matches. CDR1 PRHDT and CDR2 FYEKMQ come from the germline V gene (reference sequence).

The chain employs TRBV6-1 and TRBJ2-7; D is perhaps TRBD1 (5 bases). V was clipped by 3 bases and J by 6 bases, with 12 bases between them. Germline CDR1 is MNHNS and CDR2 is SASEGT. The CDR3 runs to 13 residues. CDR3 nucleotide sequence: TGTGCCAGCAGTGAGCGCCAGGGCCCCGAGCAGTACTTC. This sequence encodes CASSERQGPEQYF.

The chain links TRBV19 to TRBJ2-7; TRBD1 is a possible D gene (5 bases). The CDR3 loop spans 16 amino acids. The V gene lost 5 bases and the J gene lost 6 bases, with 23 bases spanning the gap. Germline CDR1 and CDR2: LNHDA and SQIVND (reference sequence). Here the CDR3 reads CASSPPTPQGFSEQYF. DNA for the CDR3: TGTGCCAGTAGTCCCCCCACACCCCAGGGTTTCAGCGAGCAGTACTTC.

CDR3 sequence reads: CASSVPGQGYEQYF. The CDR3, as DNA: TGCGCCAGCAGCGTCCCGGGACAGGGGTACGAGCAGTACTTC. This chain links TRBV5-1 with TRBJ2-7; 10 bases map to TRBD1. The germline CDR1 and CDR2 sequences are SGHRS and YFSETQ. CDR3 length: 14 residues. The junction had 5 bases not matched to a gene; V was cut back by 4 bases and J by 4 bases.

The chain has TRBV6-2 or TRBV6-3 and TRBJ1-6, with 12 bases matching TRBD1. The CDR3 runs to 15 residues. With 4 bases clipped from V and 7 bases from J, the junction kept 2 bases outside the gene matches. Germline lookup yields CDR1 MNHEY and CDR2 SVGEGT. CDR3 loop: CASSSGQGANSPLHF. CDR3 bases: TGTGCCAGCAGTTCGGGACAGGGGGCCAATTCACCCCTCCACTTT.

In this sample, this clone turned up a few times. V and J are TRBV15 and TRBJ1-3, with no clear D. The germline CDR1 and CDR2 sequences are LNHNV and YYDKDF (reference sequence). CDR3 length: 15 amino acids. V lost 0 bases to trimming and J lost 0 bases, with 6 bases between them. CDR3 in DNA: TGTGCCACCAGCAGAGACCGTAGCTCTGGAAACACCATATATTTT. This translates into CATSRDRSSGNTIYF.

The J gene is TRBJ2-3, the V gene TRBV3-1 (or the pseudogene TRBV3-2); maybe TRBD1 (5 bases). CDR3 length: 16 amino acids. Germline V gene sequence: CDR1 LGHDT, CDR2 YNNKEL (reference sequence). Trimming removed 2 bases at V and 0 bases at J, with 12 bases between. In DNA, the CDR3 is TGTGCCAGCAGCCAATCGGCAGGGTCTAGCACAGATACGCAGTATTTT. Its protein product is CASSQSAGSSTDTQYF.

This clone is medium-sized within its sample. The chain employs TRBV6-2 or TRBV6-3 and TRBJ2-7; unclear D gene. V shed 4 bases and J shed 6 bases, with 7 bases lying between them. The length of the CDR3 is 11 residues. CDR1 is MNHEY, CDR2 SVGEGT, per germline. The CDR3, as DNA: TGTGCCAGCAGTTCCCTAATCGAGCAGTACTTC. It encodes CASSSLIEQYF.

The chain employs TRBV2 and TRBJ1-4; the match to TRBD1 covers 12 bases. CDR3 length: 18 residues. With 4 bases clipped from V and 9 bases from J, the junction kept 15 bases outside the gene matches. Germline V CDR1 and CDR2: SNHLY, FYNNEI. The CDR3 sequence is CASSGIGTGGAWYQKLFF. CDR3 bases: TGTGCCAGCAGTGGGATTGGGACAGGGGGCGCGTGGTATCAAAAACTGTTTTTT.

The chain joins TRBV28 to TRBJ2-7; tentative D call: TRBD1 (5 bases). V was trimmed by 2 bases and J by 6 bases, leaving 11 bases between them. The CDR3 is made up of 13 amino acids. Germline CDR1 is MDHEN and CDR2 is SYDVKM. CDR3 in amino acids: CASSLAGSIEQYF. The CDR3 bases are TGTGCCAGCAGTTTAGCAGGGTCGATCGAGCAGTACTTC.

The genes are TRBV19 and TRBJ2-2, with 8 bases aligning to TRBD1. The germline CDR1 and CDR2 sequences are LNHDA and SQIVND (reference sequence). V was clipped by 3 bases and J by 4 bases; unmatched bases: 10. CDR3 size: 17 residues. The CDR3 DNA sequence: TGTGCCAGTAGTATGACCGGGACAGGTGTATCCACCGGGGAGCTGTTTTTT. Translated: CASSMTGTGVSTGELFF. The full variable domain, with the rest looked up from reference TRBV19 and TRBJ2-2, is DGGITQSPKYLFRKEGQNVTLSCEQNLNHDAMYWYRQDPGQGLRLIYYSQIVNDFQKGDIAEGYSVSREKKESFPLTVTSAQKNPTAFYLCASSMTGTGVSTGELFFGEGSRLTVL.

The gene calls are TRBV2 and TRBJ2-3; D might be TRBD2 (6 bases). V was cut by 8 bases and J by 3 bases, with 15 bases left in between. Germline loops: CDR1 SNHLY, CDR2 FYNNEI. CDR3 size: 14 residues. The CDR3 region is CASGTGVGTDTQYF. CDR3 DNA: TGTGCCAGCGGGACGGGAGTTGGTACAGATACGCAGTATTTT.

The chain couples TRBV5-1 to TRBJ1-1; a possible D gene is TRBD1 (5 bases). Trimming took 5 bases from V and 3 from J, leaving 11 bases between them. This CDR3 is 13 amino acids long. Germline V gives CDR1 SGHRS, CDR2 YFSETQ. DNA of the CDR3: TGCGCCAGCAGGTTAGGGGCGGACACTGAAGCTTTCTTT. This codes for CASRLGADTEAFF. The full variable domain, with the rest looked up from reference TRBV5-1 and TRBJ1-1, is KAGVTQTPRYLIKTRGQQVTLSCSPISGHRSVSWYQQTPGQGLQFLFEYFSETQRNKGNFPGRFSGRQFSNSRSEMNVSTLELGDSALYLCASRLGADTEAFFGQGTRLTVV.

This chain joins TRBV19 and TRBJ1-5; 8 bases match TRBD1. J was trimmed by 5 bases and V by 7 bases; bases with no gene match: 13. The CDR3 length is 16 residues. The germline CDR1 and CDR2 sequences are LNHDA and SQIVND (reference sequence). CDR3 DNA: TGTGCCAGTACCACCCGTCATTCGGGACAGGATCAGCCCCAGCATTTT. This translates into CASTTRHSGQDQPQHF.

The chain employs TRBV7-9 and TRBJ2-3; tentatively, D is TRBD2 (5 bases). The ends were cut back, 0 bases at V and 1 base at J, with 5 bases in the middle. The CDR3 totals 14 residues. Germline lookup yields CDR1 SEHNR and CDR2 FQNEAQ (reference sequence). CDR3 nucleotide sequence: TGTGCCAGCAGCTTAGCGGGAGGCACAGATACGCAGTATTTT. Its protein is CASSLAGGTDTQYF.

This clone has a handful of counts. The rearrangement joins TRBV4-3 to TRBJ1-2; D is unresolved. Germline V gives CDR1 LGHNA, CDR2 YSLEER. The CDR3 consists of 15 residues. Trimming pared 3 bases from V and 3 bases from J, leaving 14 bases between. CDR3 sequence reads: CASSQSEAGYYGYTF. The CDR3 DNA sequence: TGCGCCAGCAGCCAGTCCGAGGCGGGATACTATGGCTACACCTTC.

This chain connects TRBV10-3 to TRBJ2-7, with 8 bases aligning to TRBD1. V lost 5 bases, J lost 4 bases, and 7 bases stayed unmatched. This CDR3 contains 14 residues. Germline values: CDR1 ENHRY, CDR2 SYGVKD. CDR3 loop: CAISSLGQGYEQYF. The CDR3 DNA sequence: TGTGCCATCAGTTCCCTCGGACAGGGATACGAGCAGTACTTC.

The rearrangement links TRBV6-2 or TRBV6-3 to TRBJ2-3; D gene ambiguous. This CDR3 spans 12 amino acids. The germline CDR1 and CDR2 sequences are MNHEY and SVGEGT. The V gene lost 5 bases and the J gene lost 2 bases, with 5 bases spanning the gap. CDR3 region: CASSHNTDTQYF. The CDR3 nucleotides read TGTGCCAGCAGTCACAACACAGATACGCAGTATTTT.

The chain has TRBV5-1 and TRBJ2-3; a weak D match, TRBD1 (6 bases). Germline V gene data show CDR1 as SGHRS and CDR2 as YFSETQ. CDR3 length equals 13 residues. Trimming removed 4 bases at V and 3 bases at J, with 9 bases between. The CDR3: CASSGDRTDTQYF. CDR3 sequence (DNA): TGCGCCAGCAGCGGTGACAGGACAGATACGCAGTATTTT.

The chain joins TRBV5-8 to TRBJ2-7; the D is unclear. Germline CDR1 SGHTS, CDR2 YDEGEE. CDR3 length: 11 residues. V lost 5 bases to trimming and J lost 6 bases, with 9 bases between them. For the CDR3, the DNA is TGTGCCAGCAGGGGCCTTGTCGAGCAGTACTTC. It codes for CASRGLVEQYF.

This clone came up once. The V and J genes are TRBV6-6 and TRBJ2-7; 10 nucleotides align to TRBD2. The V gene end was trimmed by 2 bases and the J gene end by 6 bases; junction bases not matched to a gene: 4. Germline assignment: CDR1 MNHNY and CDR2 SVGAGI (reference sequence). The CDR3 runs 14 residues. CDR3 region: CASSYLLAGVEQYF. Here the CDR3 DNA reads TGTGCCAGCAGTTACCTGCTAGCGGGGGTCGAGCAGTACTTC.

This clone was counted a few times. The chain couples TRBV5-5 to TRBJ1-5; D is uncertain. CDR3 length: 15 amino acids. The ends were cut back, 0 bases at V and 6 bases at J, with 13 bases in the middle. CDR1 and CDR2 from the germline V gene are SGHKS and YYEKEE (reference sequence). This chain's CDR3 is CASSLERQAGQPQHF. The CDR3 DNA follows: TGTGCCAGCAGCTTGGAGAGACAAGCAGGTCAGCCCCAGCATTTT.

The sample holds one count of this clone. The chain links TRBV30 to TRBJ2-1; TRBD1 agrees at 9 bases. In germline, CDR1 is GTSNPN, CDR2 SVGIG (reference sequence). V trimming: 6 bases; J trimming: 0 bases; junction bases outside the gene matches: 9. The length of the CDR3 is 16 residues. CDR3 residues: CACPSGTGSSYNEQFF. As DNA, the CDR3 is TGTGCCTGCCCCTCCGGGACAGGGAGCTCCTACAATGAGCAGTTCTTC.

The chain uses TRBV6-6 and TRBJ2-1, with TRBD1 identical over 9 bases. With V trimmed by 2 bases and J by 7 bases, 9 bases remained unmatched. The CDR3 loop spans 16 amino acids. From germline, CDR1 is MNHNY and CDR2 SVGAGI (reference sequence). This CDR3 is CASSYPSGQGWNEQFF. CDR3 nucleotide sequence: TGTGCCAGCAGTTACCCATCGGGACAGGGTTGGAATGAGCAGTTCTTC.

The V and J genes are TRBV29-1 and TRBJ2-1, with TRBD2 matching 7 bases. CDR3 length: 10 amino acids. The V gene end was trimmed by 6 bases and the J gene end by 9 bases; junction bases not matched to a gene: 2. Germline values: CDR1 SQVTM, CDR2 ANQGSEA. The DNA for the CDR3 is TGCAGCGTGGGGACTATTGAGCAGTTCTTC. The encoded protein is CSVGTIEQFF.

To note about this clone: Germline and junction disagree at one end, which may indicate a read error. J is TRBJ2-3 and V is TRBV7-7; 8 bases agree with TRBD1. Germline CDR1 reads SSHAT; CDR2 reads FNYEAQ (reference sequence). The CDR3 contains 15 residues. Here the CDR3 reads CASSLTGGWTDTQYF. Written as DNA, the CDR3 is TGTGCTAGCAGCTTAACAGGGGGTTGGACAGATACGCAGTATTTT.

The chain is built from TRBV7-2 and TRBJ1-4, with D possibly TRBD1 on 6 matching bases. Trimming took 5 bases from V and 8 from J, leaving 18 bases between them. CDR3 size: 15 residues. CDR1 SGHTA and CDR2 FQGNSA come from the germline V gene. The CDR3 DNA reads TGTGCCAGCAGCCCCCTTGGGGGGGCAAGGGAAAAACTGTTTTTT. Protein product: CASSPLGGAREKLFF.

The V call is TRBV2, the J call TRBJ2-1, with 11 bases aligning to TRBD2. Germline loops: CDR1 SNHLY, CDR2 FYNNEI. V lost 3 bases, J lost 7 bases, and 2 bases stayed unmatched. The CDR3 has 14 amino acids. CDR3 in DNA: TGTGCCAGCAGTGACACTAGCGGGGGTAATGAGCAGTTCTTC. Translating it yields CASSDTSGGNEQFF.